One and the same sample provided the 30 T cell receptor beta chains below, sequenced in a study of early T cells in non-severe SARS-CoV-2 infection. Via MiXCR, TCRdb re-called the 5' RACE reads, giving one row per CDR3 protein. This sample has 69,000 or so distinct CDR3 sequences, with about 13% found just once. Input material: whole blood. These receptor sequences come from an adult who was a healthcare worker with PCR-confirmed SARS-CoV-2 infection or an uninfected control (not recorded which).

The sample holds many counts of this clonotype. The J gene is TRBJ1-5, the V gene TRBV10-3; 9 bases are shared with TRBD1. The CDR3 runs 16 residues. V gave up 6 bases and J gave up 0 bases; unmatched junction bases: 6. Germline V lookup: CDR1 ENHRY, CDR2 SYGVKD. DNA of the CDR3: TGTGCCATCAGCGCGGGACAGGGAAATAGCAATCAGCCCCAGCATTTT. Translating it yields CAISAGQGNSNQPQHF.

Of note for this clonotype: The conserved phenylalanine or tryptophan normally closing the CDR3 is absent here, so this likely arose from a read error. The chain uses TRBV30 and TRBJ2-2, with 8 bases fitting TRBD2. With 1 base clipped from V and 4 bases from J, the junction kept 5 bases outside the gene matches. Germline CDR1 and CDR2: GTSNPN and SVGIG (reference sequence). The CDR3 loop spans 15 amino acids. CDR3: CAWSEGLAGTGELFL. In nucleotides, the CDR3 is TGTGCCTGGAGTGAGGGCCTAGCGGGCACCGGGGAGCTGTTTTTA.

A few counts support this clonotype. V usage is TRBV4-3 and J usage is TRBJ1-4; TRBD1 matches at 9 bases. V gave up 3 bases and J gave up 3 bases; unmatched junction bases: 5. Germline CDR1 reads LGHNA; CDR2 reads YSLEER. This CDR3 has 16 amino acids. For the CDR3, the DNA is TGCGCCAGCAGCCACAATGGACAGGGGTCTAATGAAAAACTGTTTTTT. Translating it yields CASSHNGQGSNEKLFF.

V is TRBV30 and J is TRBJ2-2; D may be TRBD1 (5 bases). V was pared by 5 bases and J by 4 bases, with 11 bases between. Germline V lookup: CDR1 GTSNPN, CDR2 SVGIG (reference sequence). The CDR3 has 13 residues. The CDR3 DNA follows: TGTGCCTGGGGGAATCAGGGCACCGGGGAGCTGTTTTTT. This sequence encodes CAWGNQGTGELFF.

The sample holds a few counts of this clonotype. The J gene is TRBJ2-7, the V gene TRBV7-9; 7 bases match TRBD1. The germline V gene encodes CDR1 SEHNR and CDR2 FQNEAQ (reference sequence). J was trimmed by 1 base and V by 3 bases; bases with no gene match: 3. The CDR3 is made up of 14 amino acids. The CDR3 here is CASSFGTASYEQYF. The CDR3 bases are TGTGCCAGCAGCTTTGGGACAGCGTCCTACGAGCAGTACTTC.

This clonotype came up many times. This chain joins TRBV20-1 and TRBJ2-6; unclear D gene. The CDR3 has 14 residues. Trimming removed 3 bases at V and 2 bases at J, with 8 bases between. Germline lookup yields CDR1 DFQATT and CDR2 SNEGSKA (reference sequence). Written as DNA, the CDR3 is TGCAGTGCTAGTGGTGGTGCTGGGGCCAACGTCCTGACTTTC. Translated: CSASGGAGANVLTF.

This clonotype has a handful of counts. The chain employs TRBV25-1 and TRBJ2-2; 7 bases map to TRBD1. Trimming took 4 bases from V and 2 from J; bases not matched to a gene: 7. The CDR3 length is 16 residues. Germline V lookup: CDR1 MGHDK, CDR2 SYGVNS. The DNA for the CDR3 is TGTGCCAGCAGTGCACAGTGGGACAGAAACACCGGGGAGCTGTTTTTT. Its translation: CASSAQWDRNTGELFF.

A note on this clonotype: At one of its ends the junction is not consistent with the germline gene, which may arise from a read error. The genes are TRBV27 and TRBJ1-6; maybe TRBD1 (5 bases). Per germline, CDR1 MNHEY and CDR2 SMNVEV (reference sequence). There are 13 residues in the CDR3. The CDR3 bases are TGTGCCAGCAGTTTTAGGGGCATATCACCCCTCCAATTT. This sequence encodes CASSFRGISPLQF.

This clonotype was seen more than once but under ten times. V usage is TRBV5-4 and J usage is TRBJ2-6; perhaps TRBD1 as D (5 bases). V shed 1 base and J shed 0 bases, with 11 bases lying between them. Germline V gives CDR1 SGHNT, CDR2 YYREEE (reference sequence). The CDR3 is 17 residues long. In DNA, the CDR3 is TGTGCCAGCAGCTTGTTAGGGGCGCTCTCTGGGGCCAACGTCCTGACTTTC. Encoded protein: CASSLLGALSGANVLTF. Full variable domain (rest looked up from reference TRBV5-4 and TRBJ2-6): ETGVTQSPTHLIKTRGQQVTLRCSSQSGHNTVSWYQQALGQGPQFIFQYYREEENGRGNFPPRFSGLQFPNYSSELNVNALELDDSALYLCASSLLGALSGANVLTFGAGSRLTVL.

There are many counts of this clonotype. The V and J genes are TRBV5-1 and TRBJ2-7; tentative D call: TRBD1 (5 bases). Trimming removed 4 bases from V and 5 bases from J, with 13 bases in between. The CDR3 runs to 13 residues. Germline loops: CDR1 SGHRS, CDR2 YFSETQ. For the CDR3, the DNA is TGCGCCAGCAGCCAAATCGGACATAACGAGCAGTACTTC. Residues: CASSQIGHNEQYF.

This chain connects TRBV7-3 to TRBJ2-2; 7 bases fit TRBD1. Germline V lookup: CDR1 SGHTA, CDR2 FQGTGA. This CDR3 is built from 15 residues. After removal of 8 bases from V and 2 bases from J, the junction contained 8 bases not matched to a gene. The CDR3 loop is CASGRQGANTGELFF. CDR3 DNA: TGTGCCAGCGGACGACAGGGAGCCAACACCGGGGAGCTGTTTTTT.

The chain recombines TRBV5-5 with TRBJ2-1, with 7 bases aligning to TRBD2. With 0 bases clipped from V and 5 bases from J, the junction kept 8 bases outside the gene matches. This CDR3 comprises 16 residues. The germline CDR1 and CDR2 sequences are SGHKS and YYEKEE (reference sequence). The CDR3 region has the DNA TGTGCCAGCAGCTTGGATCCAGGACTAGGTAACAATGAGCAGTTCTTC. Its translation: CASSLDPGLGNNEQFF.

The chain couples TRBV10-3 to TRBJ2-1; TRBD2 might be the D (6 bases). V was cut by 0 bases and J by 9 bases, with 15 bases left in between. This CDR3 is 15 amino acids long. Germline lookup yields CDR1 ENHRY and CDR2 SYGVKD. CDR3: CAISESGTFRGEQFF. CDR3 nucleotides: TGTGCCATCAGTGAGTCAGGGACTTTTCGGGGTGAGCAGTTCTTC.

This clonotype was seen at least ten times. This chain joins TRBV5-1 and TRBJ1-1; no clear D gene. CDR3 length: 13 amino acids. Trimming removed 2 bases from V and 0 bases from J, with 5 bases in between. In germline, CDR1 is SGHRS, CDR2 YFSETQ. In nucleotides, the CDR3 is TGCGCCAGCAGCTTTGACATGAACACTGAAGCTTTCTTT. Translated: CASSFDMNTEAFF.

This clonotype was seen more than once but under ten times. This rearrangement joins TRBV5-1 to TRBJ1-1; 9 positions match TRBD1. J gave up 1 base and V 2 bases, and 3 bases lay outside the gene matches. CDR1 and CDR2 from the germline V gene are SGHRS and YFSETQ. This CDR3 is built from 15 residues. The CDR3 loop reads CASSFGTGWNTEAFF. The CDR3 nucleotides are TGCGCCAGCAGCTTTGGGACAGGGTGGAACACTGAAGCTTTCTTT.

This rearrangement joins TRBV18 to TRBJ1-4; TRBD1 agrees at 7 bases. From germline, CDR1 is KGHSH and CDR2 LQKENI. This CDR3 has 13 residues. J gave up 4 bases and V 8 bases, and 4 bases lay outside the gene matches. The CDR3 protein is CASTRGYNEKLFF. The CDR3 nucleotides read TGTGCCAGCACCAGGGGGTATAATGAAAAACTGTTTTTT.

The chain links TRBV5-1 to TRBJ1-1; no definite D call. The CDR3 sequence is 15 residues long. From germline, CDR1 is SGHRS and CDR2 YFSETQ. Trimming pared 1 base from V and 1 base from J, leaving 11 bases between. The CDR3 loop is CASSLRWGGNTEAFF. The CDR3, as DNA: TGCGCCAGCAGCTTGCGGTGGGGAGGGAACACTGAAGCTTTCTTT.

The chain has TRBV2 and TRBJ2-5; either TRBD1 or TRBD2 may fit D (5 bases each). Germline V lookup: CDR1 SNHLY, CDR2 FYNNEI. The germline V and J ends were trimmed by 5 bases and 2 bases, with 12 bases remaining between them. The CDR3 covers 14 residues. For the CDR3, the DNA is TGTGCCAGCAGTAACTTTGGGGGACAAGAGACCCAGTACTTC. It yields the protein CASSNFGGQETQYF.

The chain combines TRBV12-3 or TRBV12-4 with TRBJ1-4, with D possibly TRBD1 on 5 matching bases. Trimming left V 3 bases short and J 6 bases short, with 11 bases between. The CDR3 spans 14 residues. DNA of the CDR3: TGTGCCAGCAGTTTCCCAGGGTTGGATGAAAAACTGTTTTTT. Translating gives CASSFPGLDEKLFF.

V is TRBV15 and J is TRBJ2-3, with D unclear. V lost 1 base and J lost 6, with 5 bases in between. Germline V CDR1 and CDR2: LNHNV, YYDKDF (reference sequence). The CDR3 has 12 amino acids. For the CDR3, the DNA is TGTGCCACCAGCAGAGTCCGGGATACGCAGTATTTT. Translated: CATSRVRDTQYF.

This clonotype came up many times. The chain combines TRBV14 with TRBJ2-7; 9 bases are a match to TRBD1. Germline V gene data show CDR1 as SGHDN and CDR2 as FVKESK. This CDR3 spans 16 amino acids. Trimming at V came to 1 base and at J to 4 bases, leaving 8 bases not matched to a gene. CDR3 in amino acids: CASSQVSGTGMYEQYF. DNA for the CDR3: TGTGCCAGCAGCCAAGTGTCAGGGACAGGGATGTACGAGCAGTACTTC.

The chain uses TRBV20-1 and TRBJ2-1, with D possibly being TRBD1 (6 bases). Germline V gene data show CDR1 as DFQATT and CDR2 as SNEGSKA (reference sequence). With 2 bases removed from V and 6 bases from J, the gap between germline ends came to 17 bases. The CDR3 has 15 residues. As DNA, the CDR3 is TGCAGTGCTAGATGGGACATGCGCCTGGGCAATGAGCAGTTCTTC. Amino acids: CSARWDMRLGNEQFF.

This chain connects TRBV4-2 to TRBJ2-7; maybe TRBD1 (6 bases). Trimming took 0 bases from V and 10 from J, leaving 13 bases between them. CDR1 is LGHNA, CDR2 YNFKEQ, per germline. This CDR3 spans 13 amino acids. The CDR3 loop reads CASSQDKLGHQYF. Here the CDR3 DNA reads TGTGCCAGCAGCCAAGACAAACTGGGACATCAGTACTTC.

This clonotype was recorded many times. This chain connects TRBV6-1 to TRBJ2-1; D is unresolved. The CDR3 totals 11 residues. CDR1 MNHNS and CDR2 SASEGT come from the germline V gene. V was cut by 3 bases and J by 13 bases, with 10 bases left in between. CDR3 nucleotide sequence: TGTGCCAGCAGTGATCTAGTTAACCAGTTCTTC. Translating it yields CASSDLVNQFF.

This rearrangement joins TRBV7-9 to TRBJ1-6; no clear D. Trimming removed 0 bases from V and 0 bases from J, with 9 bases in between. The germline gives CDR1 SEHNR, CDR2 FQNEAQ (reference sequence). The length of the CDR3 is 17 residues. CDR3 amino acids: CASSLATGSSYNSPLHF. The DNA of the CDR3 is TGTGCCAGCAGCTTAGCTACGGGAAGCTCCTATAATTCACCCCTCCACTTT.

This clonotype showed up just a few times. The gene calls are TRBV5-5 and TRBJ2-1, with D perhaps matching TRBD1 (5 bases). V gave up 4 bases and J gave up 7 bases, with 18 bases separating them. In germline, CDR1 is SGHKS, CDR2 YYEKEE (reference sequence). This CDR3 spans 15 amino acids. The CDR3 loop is CASSLVGRDTNEQFF. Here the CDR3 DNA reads TGTGCCAGCAGCCTCGTTGGCAGGGATACAAATGAGCAGTTCTTC.

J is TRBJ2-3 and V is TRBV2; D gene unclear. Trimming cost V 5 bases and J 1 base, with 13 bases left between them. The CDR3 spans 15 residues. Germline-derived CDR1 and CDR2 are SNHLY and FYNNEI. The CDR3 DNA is TGTGCCAGCAGTACGAGCCAAGGTGGCACAGATACGCAGTATTTT. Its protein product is CASSTSQGGTDTQYF. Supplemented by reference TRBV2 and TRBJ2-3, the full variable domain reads EPEVTQTPSHQVTQMGQEVILRCVPISNHLYFYWYRQILGQKVEFLVSFYNNEISEKSEIFDDQFSVERPDGSNFTLKIRSTKLEDSAMYFCASSTSQGGTDTQYFGPGTRLTVL.

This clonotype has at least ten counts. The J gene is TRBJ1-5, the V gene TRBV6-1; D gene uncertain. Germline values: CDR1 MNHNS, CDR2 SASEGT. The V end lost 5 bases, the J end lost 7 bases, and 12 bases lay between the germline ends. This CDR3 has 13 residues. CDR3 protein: CASSPKMVQPQHF. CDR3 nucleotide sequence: TGTGCCAGCAGTCCCAAGATGGTCCAGCCCCAGCATTTT.

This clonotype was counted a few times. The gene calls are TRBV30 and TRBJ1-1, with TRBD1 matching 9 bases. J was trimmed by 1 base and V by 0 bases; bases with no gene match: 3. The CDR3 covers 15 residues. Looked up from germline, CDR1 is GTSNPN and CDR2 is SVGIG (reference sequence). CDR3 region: CAWSVPDRGNTEAFF. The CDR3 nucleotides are TGTGCCTGGAGTGTACCGGACAGGGGGAACACTGAAGCTTTCTTT.

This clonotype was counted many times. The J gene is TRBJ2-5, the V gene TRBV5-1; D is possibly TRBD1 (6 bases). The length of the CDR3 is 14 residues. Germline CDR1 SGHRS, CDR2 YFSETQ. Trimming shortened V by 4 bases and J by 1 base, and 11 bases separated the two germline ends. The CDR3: CASSPGQTQETQYF. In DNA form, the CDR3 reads TGCGCCAGCAGCCCCGGACAGACCCAAGAGACCCAGTACTTC.